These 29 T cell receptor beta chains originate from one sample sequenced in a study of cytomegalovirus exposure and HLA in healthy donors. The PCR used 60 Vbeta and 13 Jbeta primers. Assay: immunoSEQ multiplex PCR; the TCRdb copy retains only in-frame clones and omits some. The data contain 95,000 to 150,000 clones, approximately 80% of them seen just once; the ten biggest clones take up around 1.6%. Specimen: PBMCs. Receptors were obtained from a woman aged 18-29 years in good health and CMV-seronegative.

The CDR3 sequence: CASNRQGARSGELFF. The DNA for the CDR3 is TGTGCCAGCAACAGACAGGGGGCGCGGTCCGGGGAGCTGTTTTTT. The chain carries TRBV5-6 and TRBJ2-2; 10 nucleotides agree with TRBD1. This CDR3 spans 15 amino acids. Germline CDR1 is SGHDT and CDR2 is YYEEEE. After removal of 6 bases from V and 6 bases from J, the junction contained 8 bases not matched to a gene.

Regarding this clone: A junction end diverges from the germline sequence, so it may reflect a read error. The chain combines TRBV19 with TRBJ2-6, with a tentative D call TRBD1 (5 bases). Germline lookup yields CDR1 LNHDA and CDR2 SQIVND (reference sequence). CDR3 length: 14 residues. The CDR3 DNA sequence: TGTGCCAGTAGTAGCCTCTCTGGGGCCAACGGCCTGACTTTC. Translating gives CASSSLSGANGLTF.

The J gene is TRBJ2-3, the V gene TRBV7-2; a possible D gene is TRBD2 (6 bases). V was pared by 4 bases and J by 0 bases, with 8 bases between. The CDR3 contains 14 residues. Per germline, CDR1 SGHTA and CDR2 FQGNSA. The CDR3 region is CASSYGLSTDTQYF. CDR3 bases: TGTGCCAGCAGCTATGGACTAAGCACAGATACGCAGTATTTT. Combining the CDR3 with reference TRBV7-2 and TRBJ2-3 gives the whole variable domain GAGVSQSPSNKVTEKGKDVELRCDPISGHTALYWYRQSLGQGLEFLIYFQGNSAPDKSGLPSDRFSAERTGGSVSTLTIQRTQQEDSAVYLCASSYGLSTDTQYFGPGTRLTVL.

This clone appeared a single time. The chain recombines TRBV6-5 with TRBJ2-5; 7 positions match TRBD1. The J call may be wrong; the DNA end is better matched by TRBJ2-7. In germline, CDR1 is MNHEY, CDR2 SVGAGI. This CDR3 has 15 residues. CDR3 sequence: CASSYSWDSLYEQYF. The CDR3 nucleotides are TGTGCCAGCAGTTACTCGTGGGACAGCCTCTACGAGCAGTACTTC.

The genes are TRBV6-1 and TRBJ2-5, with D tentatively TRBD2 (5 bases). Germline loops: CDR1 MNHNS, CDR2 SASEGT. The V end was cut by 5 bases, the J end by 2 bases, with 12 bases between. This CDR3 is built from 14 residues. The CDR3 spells CASSSGVEQETQYF. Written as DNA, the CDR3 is TGTGCCAGCAGTAGCGGAGTCGAACAAGAGACCCAGTACTTC.

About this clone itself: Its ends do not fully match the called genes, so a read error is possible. CDR3 in amino acids: CASSQGTRRDAVNSQYF. The CDR3 DNA follows: TGTGCCAGCTCACAAGGGACTAGGCGGGATGCGGTGAACAGTCAGTACTTC. The chain combines TRBV18 with TRBJ2-4, with 8 bases fitting TRBD2. Germline values: CDR1 KGHSH, CDR2 LQKENI. CDR3 length: 17 residues.

The CDR3 DNA reads TGTGCCAGCAGACACTACGGGACAGTGGGCGGAAACACCATATATTTT. Translated: CASRHYGTVGGNTIYF. The chain has TRBV5-6 and TRBJ1-3; 7 bases map to TRBD1. Germline lookup yields CDR1 SGHDT and CDR2 YYEEEE. The V gene end was trimmed by 5 bases and the J gene end by 4 bases; junction bases not matched to a gene: 12. The CDR3 extends over 16 amino acids.

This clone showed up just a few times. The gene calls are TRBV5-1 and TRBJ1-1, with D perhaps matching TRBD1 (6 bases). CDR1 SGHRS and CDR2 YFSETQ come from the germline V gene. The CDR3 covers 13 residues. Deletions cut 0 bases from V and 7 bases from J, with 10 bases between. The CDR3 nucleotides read TGCGCCAGCAGCTTGGCCATAGGGGGTGAAGCTTTCTTT. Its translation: CASSLAIGGEAFF. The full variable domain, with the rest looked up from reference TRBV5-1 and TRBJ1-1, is KAGVTQTPRYLIKTRGQQVTLSCSPISGHRSVSWYQQTPGQGLQFLFEYFSETQRNKGNFPGRFSGRQFSNSRSEMNVSTLELGDSALYLCASSLAIGGEAFFGQGTRLTVV.

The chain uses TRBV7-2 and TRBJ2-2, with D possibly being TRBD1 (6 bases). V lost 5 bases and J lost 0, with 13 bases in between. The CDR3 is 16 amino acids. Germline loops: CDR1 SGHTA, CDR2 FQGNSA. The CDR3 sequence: CASSIIRTANTGELFF. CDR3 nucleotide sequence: TGTGCCAGCAGCATAATAAGGACAGCGAACACCGGGGAGCTGTTTTTT.

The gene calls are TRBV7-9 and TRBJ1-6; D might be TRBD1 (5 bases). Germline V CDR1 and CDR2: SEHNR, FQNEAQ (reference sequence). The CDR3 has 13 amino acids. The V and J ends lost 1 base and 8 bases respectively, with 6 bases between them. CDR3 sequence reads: CASSLEGYSPLHF. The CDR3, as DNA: TGTGCCAGCAGCTTAGAGGGGTATTCACCCCTCCACTTT.

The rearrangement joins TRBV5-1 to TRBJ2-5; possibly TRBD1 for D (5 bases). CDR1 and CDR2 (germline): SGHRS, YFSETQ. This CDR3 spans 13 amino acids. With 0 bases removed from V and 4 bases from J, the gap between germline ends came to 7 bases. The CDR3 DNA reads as TGCGCCAGCAGCTTGGGTACAGGAGAGACCCAGTACTTC. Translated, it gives CASSLGTGETQYF.

CDR3 DNA sequence: TGTGCCAGCAGCTTGTCAAGCGACTACGAGCAGTACTTC. The encoded protein is CASSLSSDYEQYF. The chain couples TRBV7-2 to TRBJ2-7; unclear D gene. The CDR3 spans 13 residues. The germline CDR1 and CDR2 sequences are SGHTA and FQGNSA. The ends were cut back, 3 bases at V and 3 bases at J, with 9 bases in the middle. Full variable domain (missing parts from reference TRBV7-2 and TRBJ2-7): GAGVSQSPSNKVTEKGKDVELRCDPISGHTALYWYRQSLGQGLEFLIYFQGNSAPDKSGLPSDRFSAERTGGSVSTLTIQRTQQEDSAVYLCASSLSSDYEQYFGPGTRLTVT.

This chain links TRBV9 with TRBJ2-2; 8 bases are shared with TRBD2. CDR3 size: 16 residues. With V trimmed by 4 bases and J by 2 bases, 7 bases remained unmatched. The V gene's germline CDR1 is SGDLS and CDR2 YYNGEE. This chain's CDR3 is CASSTRLAGNTGELFF. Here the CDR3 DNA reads TGTGCCAGCAGCACCAGGCTAGCGGGTAACACCGGGGAGCTGTTTTTT.

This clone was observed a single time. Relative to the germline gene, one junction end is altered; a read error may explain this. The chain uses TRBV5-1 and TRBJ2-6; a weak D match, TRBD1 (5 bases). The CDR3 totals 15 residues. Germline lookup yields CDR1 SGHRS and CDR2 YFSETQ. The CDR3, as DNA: TGCGCCAGCAGATTACAGCTCTCTGGGGCCAACGGCCTGACTTTC. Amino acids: CASRLQLSGANGLTF. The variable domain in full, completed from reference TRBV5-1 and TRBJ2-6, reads KAGVTQTPRYLIKTRGQQVTLSCSPISGHRSVSWYQQTPGQGLQFLFEYFSETQRNKGNFPGRFSGRQFSNSRSEMNVSTLELGDSALYLCASRLQLSGANGLTFGAGSRLTVL.

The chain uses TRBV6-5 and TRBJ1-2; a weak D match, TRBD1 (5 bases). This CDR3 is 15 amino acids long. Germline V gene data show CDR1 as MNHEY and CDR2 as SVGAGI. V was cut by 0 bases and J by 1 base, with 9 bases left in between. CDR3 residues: CASSYSFQGNYGYTF. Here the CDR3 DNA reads TGTGCCAGCAGTTACTCTTTCCAGGGTAACTATGGCTACACCTTC.

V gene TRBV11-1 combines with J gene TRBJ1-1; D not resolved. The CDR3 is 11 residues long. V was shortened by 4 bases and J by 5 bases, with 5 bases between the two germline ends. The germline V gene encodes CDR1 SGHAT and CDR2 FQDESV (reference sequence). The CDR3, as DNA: TGTGCCAGCAGCTCCTTGACTGAAGCTTTCTTT. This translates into CASSSLTEAFF.

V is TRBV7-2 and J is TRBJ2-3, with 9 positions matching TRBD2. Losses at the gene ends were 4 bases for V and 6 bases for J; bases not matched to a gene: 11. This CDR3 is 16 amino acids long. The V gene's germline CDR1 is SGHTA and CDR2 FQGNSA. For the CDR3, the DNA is TGTGCCAGCAGCTCCTCTAGCGGGGAGCCGAGGGATACGCAGTATTTT. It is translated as CASSSSSGEPRDTQYF. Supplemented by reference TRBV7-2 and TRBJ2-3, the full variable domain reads GAGVSQSPSNKVTEKGKDVELRCDPISGHTALYWYRQSLGQGLEFLIYFQGNSAPDKSGLPSDRFSAERTGGSVSTLTIQRTQQEDSAVYLCASSSSSGEPRDTQYFGPGTRLTVL.

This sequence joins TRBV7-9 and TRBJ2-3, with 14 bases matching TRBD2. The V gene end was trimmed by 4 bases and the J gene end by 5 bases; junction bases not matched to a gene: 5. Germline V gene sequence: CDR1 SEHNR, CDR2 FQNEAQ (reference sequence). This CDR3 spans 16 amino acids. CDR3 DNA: TGTGCCAGCAGCTCGACTAGCGGGAGGGCCGGAGATACGCAGTATTTT. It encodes CASSSTSGRAGDTQYF.

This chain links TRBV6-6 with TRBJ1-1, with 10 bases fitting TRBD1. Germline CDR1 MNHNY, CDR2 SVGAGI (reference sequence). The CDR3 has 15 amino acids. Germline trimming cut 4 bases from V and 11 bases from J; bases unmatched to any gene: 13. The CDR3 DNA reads TGTGCCAGCAGTTTCCGGGACAGGGGTGGTATAAGGGCTTTCTTT. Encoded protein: CASSFRDRGGIRAFF.

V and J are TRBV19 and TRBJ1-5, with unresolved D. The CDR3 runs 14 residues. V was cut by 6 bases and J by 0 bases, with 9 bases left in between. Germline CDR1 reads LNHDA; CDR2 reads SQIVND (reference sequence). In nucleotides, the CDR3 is TGTGCCAGTAGCAGGCCGAATAGCAATCAGCCCCAGCATTTT. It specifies CASSRPNSNQPQHF.

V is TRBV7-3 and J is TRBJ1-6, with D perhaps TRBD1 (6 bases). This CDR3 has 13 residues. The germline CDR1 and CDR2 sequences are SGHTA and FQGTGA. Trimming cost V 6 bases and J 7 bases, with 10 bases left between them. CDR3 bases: TGTGCCAGCAGTCCAGGGGTGAATTCACCCCTCCACTTT. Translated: CASSPGVNSPLHF.

CDR3: CASSLRAPGGEQFF. CDR3 nucleotide sequence: TGTGCCAGCAGCTTAAGGGCTCCGGGGGGTGAGCAGTTCTTC. This chain connects TRBV7-3 to TRBJ2-1, with 7 positions matching TRBD2. The CDR3 covers 14 residues. Unmatched junction bases numbered 6, after V lost 1 base and J lost 9 bases. Germline-derived CDR1 and CDR2 are SGHTA and FQGTGA.

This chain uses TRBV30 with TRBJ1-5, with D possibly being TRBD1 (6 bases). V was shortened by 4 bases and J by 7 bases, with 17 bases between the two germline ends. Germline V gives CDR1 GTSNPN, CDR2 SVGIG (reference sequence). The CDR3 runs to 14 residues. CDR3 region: CAWTPGQSFQPQHF. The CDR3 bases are TGTGCCTGGACCCCGGGACAATCCTTCCAGCCCCAGCATTTT.

The CDR3 DNA reads as TGCAGCGTTGATCGGGGACAGGGAAGTACTAACTATGGCTACACCTTC. It is translated as CSVDRGQGSTNYGYTF. The chain couples TRBV29-1 to TRBJ1-2; 9 bases map to TRBD1. V trimming: 3 bases; J trimming: 0 bases; junction bases outside the gene matches: 8. The germline V gene encodes CDR1 SQVTM and CDR2 ANQGSEA. The CDR3 extends over 16 amino acids.

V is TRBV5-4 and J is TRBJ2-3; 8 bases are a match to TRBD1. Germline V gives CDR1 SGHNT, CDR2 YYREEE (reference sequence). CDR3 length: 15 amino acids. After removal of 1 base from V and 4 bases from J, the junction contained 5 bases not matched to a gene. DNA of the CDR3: TGTGCCAGCAGCTTGCCGCAGGGGGCCCCAGATACGCAGTATTTT. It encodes CASSLPQGAPDTQYF.

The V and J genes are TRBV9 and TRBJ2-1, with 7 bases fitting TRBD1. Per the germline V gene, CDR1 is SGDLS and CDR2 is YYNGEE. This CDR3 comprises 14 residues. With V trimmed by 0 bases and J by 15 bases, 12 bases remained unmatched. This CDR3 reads CASSVDLGQSIRFF. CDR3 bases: TGTGCCAGCAGCGTAGACCTGGGACAGTCGATAAGGTTCTTC.

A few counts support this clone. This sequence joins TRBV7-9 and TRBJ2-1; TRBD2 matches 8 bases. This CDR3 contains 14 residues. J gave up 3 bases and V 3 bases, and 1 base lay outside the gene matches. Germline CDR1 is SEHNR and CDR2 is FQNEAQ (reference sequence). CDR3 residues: CASSFSGSYNEQFF. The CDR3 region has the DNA TGTGCCAGCAGCTTCAGCGGGAGCTACAATGAGCAGTTCTTC. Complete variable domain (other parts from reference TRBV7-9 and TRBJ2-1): DTGVSQNPRHKITKRGQNVTFRCDPISEHNRLYWYRQTLGQGPEFLTYFQNEAQLEKSRLLSDRFSAERPKGSFSTLEIQRTEQGDSAMYLCASSFSGSYNEQFFGPGTRLTVL.

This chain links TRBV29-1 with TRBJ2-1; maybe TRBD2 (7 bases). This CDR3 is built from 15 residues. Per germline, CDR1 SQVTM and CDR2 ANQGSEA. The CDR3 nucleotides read TGCAGTGCTGAGGGGGGCGGGGGACCCTACAATGAGCAGTTCTTC. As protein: CSAEGGGGPYNEQFF.

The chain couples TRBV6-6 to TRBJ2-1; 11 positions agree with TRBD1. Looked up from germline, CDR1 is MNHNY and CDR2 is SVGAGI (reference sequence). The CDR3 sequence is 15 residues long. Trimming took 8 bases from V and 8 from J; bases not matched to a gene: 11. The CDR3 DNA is TGTGCCAGCCTGGGCGCACCGGGACAGGGGGATGAGCAGTTCTTC. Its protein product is CASLGAPGQGDEQFF.